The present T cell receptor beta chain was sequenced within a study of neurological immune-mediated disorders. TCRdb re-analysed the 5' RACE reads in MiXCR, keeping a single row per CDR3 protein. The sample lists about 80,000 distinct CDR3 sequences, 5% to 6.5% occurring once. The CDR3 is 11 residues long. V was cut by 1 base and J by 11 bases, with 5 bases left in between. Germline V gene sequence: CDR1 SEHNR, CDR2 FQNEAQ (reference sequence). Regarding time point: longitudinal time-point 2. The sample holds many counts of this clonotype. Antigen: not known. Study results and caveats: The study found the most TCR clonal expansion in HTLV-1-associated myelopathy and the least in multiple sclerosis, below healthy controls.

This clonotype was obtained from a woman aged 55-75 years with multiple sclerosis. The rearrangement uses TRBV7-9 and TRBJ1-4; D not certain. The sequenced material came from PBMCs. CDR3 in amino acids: CASSLGGKLFF. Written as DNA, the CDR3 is TGTGCCAGCAGCTTAGGGGGTAAACTGTTTTTT.